This is a list of T cell receptor beta chains from one sample in a study of monozygotic twins with inflammatory bowel disease. Reanalyzing the 5' RACE reads, TCRdb keeps one entry per CDR3 protein, without DNA. The sample has 420,000 or so distinct CDR3 sequences. The specimen sequenced was blood. The source of these receptors is a human donor with ulcerative colitis or Crohn's disease, or a healthy co-twin of an affected twin (not recorded which). CDR3s include the opening cysteine and the closing phenylalanine or tryptophan. Each record gives: J gene, V gene, CDR3 protein.

j_call: TRBJ2-7
v_call: TRBV6-5
cdr3_aa: CASSYGANEQYF

j_call: TRBJ2-1
v_call: TRBV29-1
cdr3_aa: CSSLGGSYNEQFF

j_call: TRBJ2-3
v_call: TRBV7-2
cdr3_aa: CASSFQGARTDTQYF

j_call: TRBJ2-5
v_call: TRBV11-2
cdr3_aa: CASSLPGTGGETQYF

j_call: TRBJ1-6
v_call: TRBV28
cdr3_aa: CASRETVGRSPLHF

j_call: TRBJ1-5
v_call: TRBV6-1
cdr3_aa: CASRQGQYSNQPQHF

j_call: TRBJ1-6
v_call: TRBV7-9
cdr3_aa: CASSLVVGGSPLHF

j_call: TRBJ1-3
v_call: TRBV6-1
cdr3_aa: CASRLFYRAGNTIYF

j_call: TRBJ1-5
v_call: TRBV7-2
cdr3_aa: CASSPGREEPQHF

j_call: TRBJ2-1
v_call: TRBV15
cdr3_aa: CATSLGRSGGWYNEQFF

j_call: TRBJ1-4
v_call: TRBV2
cdr3_aa: CASIQANEKLFF

j_call: TRBJ2-3
v_call: TRBV5-8
cdr3_aa: CASSDGVGYTDTQYF

j_call: TRBJ2-2
v_call: TRBV14
cdr3_aa: CASSPTSPANTGELFF

j_call: TRBJ2-5
v_call: TRBV7-9
cdr3_aa: CASSPGTSGGRTQYF

j_call: TRBJ1-2
v_call: TRBV5-4
cdr3_aa: CASSPPGTGKVYGYTF

j_call: TRBJ1-1
v_call: TRBV9
cdr3_aa: CASSVTGGRDTEAFF

j_call: TRBJ1-6
v_call: TRBV5-1
cdr3_aa: CASSSGQGNSPLHF

j_call: TRBJ2-7
v_call: TRBV2
cdr3_aa: CASSERGFNAHF

j_call: TRBJ2-6
v_call: TRBV5-1
cdr3_aa: CASSLDGTGVWDVATSGANVLTF

j_call: TRBJ2-4
v_call: TRBV11-2
cdr3_aa: CASSLWASGGFKNIQYF

j_call: TRBJ2-4
v_call: TRBV14
cdr3_aa: CASSQDRGAAKNIQYF

j_call: TRBJ2-2
v_call: TRBV5-1
cdr3_aa: CASSKGQGVPGELFF

j_call: TRBJ1-5
v_call: TRBV11-1
cdr3_aa: CASSSQPFGQGKREPQHF

j_call: TRBJ2-3
v_call: TRBV7-3
cdr3_aa: CASSSGLHTDTQYF

j_call: TRBJ1-6
v_call: TRBV28
cdr3_aa: CASSLLYSPLHF

j_call: TRBJ2-7
v_call: TRBV2
cdr3_aa: CASIQGGYEQYF

j_call: TRBJ2-3
v_call: TRBV12-3/TRBV12-4
cdr3_aa: CASRGTGDLYTQYF

j_call: TRBJ2-1
v_call: TRBV2
cdr3_aa: CASTGQREQFF

j_call: TRBJ2-5
v_call: TRBV6-5
cdr3_aa: CASSYASGGTQETQYF

j_call: TRBJ2-1
v_call: TRBV6-2/TRBV6-3
cdr3_aa: CASTWGSYNEQFF

j_call: TRBJ1-2
v_call: TRBV5-8
cdr3_aa: CASSLLAPGGYTF

j_call: TRBJ2-7
v_call: TRBV20-1
cdr3_aa: CSAKRTGIYEQYF

j_call: TRBJ2-1
v_call: TRBV30
cdr3_aa: CAWSPPSGGYNEQFF

j_call: TRBJ2-1
v_call: TRBV5-1
cdr3_aa: CASSLVASGSFNEQFF

j_call: TRBJ2-1
v_call: TRBV20-1
cdr3_aa: CSARDRPGKQFF

j_call: TRBJ1-6
v_call: TRBV19
cdr3_aa: CASTGDRGGSPLHF

j_call: TRBJ2-7
v_call: TRBV11-2
cdr3_aa: CASSSSHGGSYEQYF

j_call: TRBJ2-7
v_call: TRBV20-1
cdr3_aa: CSATSDSVPYEQYF

j_call: TRBJ2-1
v_call: TRBV7-3
cdr3_aa: CASSLLARGNEQFF

j_call: TRBJ2-7
v_call: TRBV4-1
cdr3_aa: CASSQEWGREREQYF

j_call: TRBJ1-5
v_call: TRBV6-2/TRBV6-3
cdr3_aa: CASGRYSNQPQHF

j_call: TRBJ2-2
v_call: TRBV11-2
cdr3_aa: CASRHTGTSATGELFF

j_call: TRBJ2-2
v_call: TRBV4-3
cdr3_aa: CASSQSGTGEAGELFF

j_call: TRBJ1-2
v_call: TRBV25-1
cdr3_aa: CASAGTGVYGYTF

j_call: TRBJ2-1
v_call: TRBV20-1
cdr3_aa: CSARATLSYNEQFF

j_call: TRBJ2-5
v_call: TRBV2
cdr3_aa: CASRTNRGETQYF

j_call: TRBJ2-3
v_call: TRBV5-1
cdr3_aa: CASSLPRQASTDTQYF

j_call: TRBJ2-1
v_call: TRBV9
cdr3_aa: CASTRGGGRGNEQFF

j_call: TRBJ2-7
v_call: TRBV20-1
cdr3_aa: CSAILGRGSNYEQYF

j_call: TRBJ2-1
v_call: TRBV5-1
cdr3_aa: CASSLTGGASRTSGRREQFF

j_call: TRBJ2-6
v_call: TRBV27
cdr3_aa: CASSMTQGSIAGANVLTF